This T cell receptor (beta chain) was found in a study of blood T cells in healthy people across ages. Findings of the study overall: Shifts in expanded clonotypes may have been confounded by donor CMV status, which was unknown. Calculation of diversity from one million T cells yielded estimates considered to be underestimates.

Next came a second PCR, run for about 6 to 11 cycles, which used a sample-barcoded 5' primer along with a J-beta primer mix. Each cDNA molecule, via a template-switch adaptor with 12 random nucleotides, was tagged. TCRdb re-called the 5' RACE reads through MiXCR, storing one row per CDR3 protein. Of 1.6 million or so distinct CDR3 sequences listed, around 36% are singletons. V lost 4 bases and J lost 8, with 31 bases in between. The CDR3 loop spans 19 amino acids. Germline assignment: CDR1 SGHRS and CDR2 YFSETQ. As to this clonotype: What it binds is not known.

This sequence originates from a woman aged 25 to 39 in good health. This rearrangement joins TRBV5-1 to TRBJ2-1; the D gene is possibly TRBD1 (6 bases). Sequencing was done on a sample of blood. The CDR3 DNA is TGCGCCAGCAGCACGGGTGGACTGGTGGATACCAGGGGACACGATGAGCAGTTCTTC. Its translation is CASSTGGLVDTRGHDEQFF.